This T cell receptor beta chain derives from a study of human T cells and chemical hapten exposure. About the study: Across its roughly 22 weeks, the study gave patients weekly diphenylcyclopropenone doses to the scalp.

From the RACE reads, TCRdb called clonotypes with MiXCR, one entry per CDR3 protein. The sample yields roughly 250,000 distinct CDR3 sequences, over 8% seen once. The time point: pre-sensitization, week 0. Specified treatment: therapeutic diphenylcyclopropenone sensitization with weekly scalp DPC. Participating donors were patients with alopecia, aged 18 to 70 years, considered appropriate candidates for DPC. This clonotype was detected only a few times. Its cognate antigen is unknown. General observations from the study: Patch test score rose with PT1 expanded TCRs, significant at 8, 16, 32, not 4.

The V gene end was trimmed by 4 bases and the J gene end by 4 bases; junction bases not matched to a gene: 17. The germline CDR1 and CDR2 sequences are SGHRS and YFSETQ. This CDR3 region has 18 residues. This material consisted of whole blood, taken in connection with sensitization to the hapten diphenylcyclopropenone (DPC). J is TRBJ2-1 and V is TRBV5-1, with TRBD2 identical over 7 bases. The receptor's source is a middle-aged woman with alopecia areata. Some clones in this sample may be carry-over from other donors' samples. DNA for the CDR3: TGCGCCAGCAGCCTCAGATCGGGAGGCCCTTCAATATACAATGAGCAGTTCTTC. Its protein is CASSLRSGGPSIYNEQFF.